This record looks at one T cell receptor beta chain sequence and its context. Deletions cut 3 bases from V and 0 bases from J, with 9 bases between. Germline CDR1 reads LNHDA; CDR2 reads SQIVND (reference sequence). The CDR3 has 15 amino acids. The data stem from a study of cytomegalovirus exposure and HLA in healthy donors. This PCR relied on a set of 60 Vbeta primers and 13 Jbeta primers. Authors' analysis steps: Approximately 12 million of the 80 million or so unique TCR beta chains counted in a later analysis were shared. This table comes from immunoSEQ multiplex PCR, and its TCRdb copy is limited to in-frame clones, with some not included. Clonal size and the V and J genes are those of that table, whereas D and trimming came from the DNA. The repertoire includes hundreds of thousands of clones, 75% to 90% of them detected once, and roughly 0.7% sits in the top ten.

Sequencing input: PBMCs. The chain links TRBV19 to TRBJ1-5; D ambiguous. This TCR came from a boy aged 2-9 years in good health and CMV-seronegative. The CDR3 region has the DNA TGTGCCAGTAGTATTCCCAGTCATAGCAATCAGCCCCAGCATTTT. Its protein product is CASSIPSHSNQPQHF.